This entry lists 32 T cell receptor beta chains sequenced from one sample in a study of Tregs in tolerant kidney transplant recipients. The assay was immunoSEQ multiplex PCR, and TCRdb's table has in-frame clones only and misses some. The sample has 200,000 to 300,000 clones; around 82% are singletons. Material for sequencing was CD4+ T cells from blood. Receptors were obtained from a human donor in good health.

The chain recombines TRBV18 with TRBJ2-5; tentatively, D is TRBD1 or TRBD2 (5 bases each). This CDR3 has 15 residues. From germline, CDR1 is KGHSH and CDR2 LQKENI. The V end was cut by 3 bases, the J end by 4 bases, with 15 bases between. This CDR3 reads CASSPAGARGETQYF. The CDR3 DNA reads as TGTGCCAGCTCACCCGCCGGGGCGCGAGGAGAGACCCAGTACTTC.

The chain uses TRBV5-1 and TRBJ2-3; TRBD2 aligns across 8 bases. The CDR3 has 16 amino acids. The V and J ends lost 5 bases and 2 bases, in that order; junction bases with no gene match: 10. The germline V gene has CDR1 SGHRS and CDR2 YFSETQ. This CDR3 is CASRWVAGSATDTQYF. The CDR3 bases are TGCGCCAGCAGGTGGGTAGCGGGGAGCGCCACAGATACGCAGTATTTT.

V usage is TRBV6-1 and J usage is TRBJ2-7; TRBD1 is a possible D gene (5 bases). CDR1 MNHNS and CDR2 SASEGT come from the germline V gene. Trimming cost V 5 bases and J 0 bases, with 11 bases left between them. The CDR3 spans 14 residues. Written as DNA, the CDR3 is TGTGCCAGCAGTAGACACGACAGCTCCTACGAGCAGTACTTC. Amino acids: CASSRHDSSYEQYF.

The genes are TRBV5-1 and TRBJ2-7, with D tentatively TRBD1 or TRBD2 (5 bases each). The germline CDR1 and CDR2 sequences are SGHRS and YFSETQ. This CDR3 region has 13 residues. Trimming took 7 bases from V and 2 from J, leaving 13 bases between them. CDR3 amino acids: CASRDGAAYEQYF. The CDR3, as DNA: TGCGCCAGCCGGGACGGGGCAGCCTACGAGCAGTACTTC.

The chain joins TRBV6-5 to TRBJ2-7, with D perhaps TRBD2 (6 bases). This CDR3 contains 13 residues. The V and J ends lost 5 bases and 1 base respectively, with 9 bases between them. The germline CDR1 and CDR2 sequences are MNHEY and SVGAGI. Written as DNA, the CDR3 is TGTGCCAGCAGTCACGGGAGTTCCTACGAGCAGTACTTC. Residues: CASSHGSSYEQYF.

The rearrangement uses TRBV4-1 and TRBJ2-4; D possibly matches TRBD1 or TRBD2 (5 bases each). The CDR3 contains 19 residues. Germline assignment: CDR1 MGHRA and CDR2 YSYEKL. V was trimmed by 1 base and J by 6 bases, leaving 25 bases between them. CDR3 bases: TGCGCCAGCAGCCAAGTTTCTTTTCGGGGACGTAAGTTCGTAAACATTCAGTACTTC. Its translation is CASSQVSFRGRKFVNIQYF.

This chain connects TRBV5-1 to TRBJ1-1; tentatively, D is TRBD1 (6 bases). CDR3 length equals 15 residues. CDR1 SGHRS and CDR2 YFSETQ come from the germline V gene. V lost 1 base and J 3 bases, leaving 13 bases between the germline ends. CDR3 protein: CASSLLRTEDTEAFF. The CDR3 nucleotides are TGCGCCAGCAGCTTGTTACGGACAGAGGACACTGAAGCTTTCTTT.

This chain links TRBV6-6 with TRBJ1-2; D remains ambiguous. The CDR3 totals 15 residues. CDR1 is MNHNY and CDR2 is SVGAGI in the germline V gene (reference sequence). The V end was cut by 2 bases, the J end by 1 base, with 11 bases between. CDR3 nucleotides: TGTGCCAGCAGTTACGGTGCCAGCGGTAACTATGGCTACACCTTC. It translates to CASSYGASGNYGYTF.

This rearrangement joins TRBV18 to TRBJ2-7; 8 bases fit TRBD2. The CDR3 contains 16 residues. Looked up from germline, CDR1 is KGHSH and CDR2 is LQKENI. V shed 6 bases and J 2 bases; nucleotides not matched to a gene: 12. The CDR3 DNA reads as TGTGCCAGCTCCCCTAATGTGGCGGGGGGACCCTACGAGCAGTACTTC. As protein: CASSPNVAGGPYEQYF.

The chain is built from TRBV5-1 and TRBJ2-7; tentative D call: TRBD1 (6 bases). Germline values: CDR1 SGHRS, CDR2 YFSETQ. V lost 5 bases to trimming and J lost 3 bases, with 15 bases between them. CDR3 length equals 14 residues. CDR3 amino acids: CASSRTVQGYEQYF. The CDR3, as DNA: TGCGCCAGCAGTCGCACAGTACAGGGCTACGAGCAGTACTTC.

This chain links TRBV25-1 with TRBJ2-6; D gene uncertain. V shed 5 bases and J shed 0 bases, with 5 bases lying between them. The CDR3 is 14 residues long. The germline gives CDR1 MGHDK, CDR2 SYGVNS. CDR3 in amino acids: CASSFPSGANVLTF. The CDR3, as DNA: TGTGCCAGCAGTTTCCCCTCTGGGGCCAACGTCCTGACTTTC.

The rearrangement links TRBV5-1 to TRBJ1-1, with D possibly being TRBD1 (5 bases). Per the germline V gene, CDR1 is SGHRS and CDR2 is YFSETQ. V gave up 2 bases and J gave up 4 bases, with 9 bases separating them. This CDR3 has 13 amino acids. CDR3 region: CASSLAGSTEAFF. Here the CDR3 DNA reads TGCGCCAGCAGCTTAGCAGGGAGCACTGAAGCTTTCTTT.

The chain is built from TRBV14 and TRBJ2-7; 7 bases line up with TRBD1. The CDR3 has 15 residues. J was trimmed by 3 bases and V by 5 bases; bases with no gene match: 10. Germline V CDR1 and CDR2: SGHDN, FVKESK. The CDR3 region is CASSNSYRGNYEQYF. The CDR3 nucleotides read TGTGCCAGCAGCAACAGTTACAGGGGTAACTACGAGCAGTACTTC.

This clone turned up a few times. The chain carries TRBV6-1 and TRBJ1-2; D gene ambiguous. Germline V gene sequence: CDR1 MNHNS, CDR2 SASEGT. Trimming took 1 base from V and 7 from J, leaving 10 bases between them. This CDR3 has 13 amino acids. In nucleotides, the CDR3 is TGTGCCAGCAGTGAAGAAGGTCTCATTGGCTACACCTTC. Encoded protein: CASSEEGLIGYTF.

The rearrangement links TRBV5-1 to TRBJ2-5, with TRBD2 identical over 7 bases. V lost 6 bases, J lost 1 base, and 12 bases stayed unmatched. This CDR3 contains 16 residues. CDR1 and CDR2 (germline): SGHRS, YFSETQ. The CDR3 DNA sequence: TGCGCCAGCACCCGGGGCCTAGCGGACATCCAAGAGACCCAGTACTTC. Its translation: CASTRGLADIQETQYF.

This chain links TRBV19 with TRBJ2-7, with 7 bases fitting TRBD1. This CDR3 is built from 15 residues. CDR1 and CDR2 (germline): LNHDA, SQIVND (reference sequence). V gave up 3 bases and J gave up 0 bases; unmatched junction bases: 5. The CDR3 spells CASSMTGTASYEQYF. The CDR3 DNA sequence: TGTGCCAGTAGTATGACAGGGACGGCCTCCTACGAGCAGTACTTC.

The rearrangement joins TRBV5-1 to TRBJ1-4; TRBD1 matches 10 bases. J was trimmed by 6 bases and V by 4 bases; bases with no gene match: 6. Germline assignment: CDR1 SGHRS and CDR2 YFSETQ. This CDR3 region has 15 residues. CDR3 loop: CASSEAGTGDEKLFF. The CDR3 DNA reads TGCGCCAGCAGCGAAGCCGGGACAGGGGATGAAAAACTGTTTTTT.

This chain uses TRBV25-1 with TRBJ2-1; 13 bases fit TRBD2. Germline V lookup: CDR1 MGHDK, CDR2 SYGVNS. Trimming at V came to 4 bases and at J to 10 bases, leaving 4 bases not matched to a gene. CDR3 length: 14 residues. The CDR3 reads CASSGTSGGGEQFF. CDR3 nucleotides: TGTGCCAGCAGTGGGACTAGCGGGGGAGGAGAGCAGTTCTTC.

V and J are TRBV6-6 and TRBJ1-5; TRBD1 matches 7 bases. The V gene end was trimmed by 0 bases and the J gene end by 2 bases; junction bases not matched to a gene: 1. The CDR3 is made up of 15 amino acids. CDR1 is MNHNY, CDR2 SVGAGI, per germline (reference sequence). The CDR3 coding sequence is TGTGCCAGCAGTTACTCCGGGACAGGCAATCAGCCCCAGCATTTT. It specifies CASSYSGTGNQPQHF.

This clone was seen a few times. The V gene is TRBV4-1, the J gene TRBJ1-2; 8 bases align to TRBD1. The germline V gene has CDR1 MGHRA and CDR2 YSYEKL. The V and J ends lost 5 bases and 7 bases, in that order; junction bases with no gene match: 9. The CDR3 consists of 14 residues. The CDR3 spells CASSYRGTPFGYTF. For the CDR3, the DNA is TGCGCCAGCAGCTACAGGGGGACGCCGTTTGGCTACACCTTC.

The rearrangement uses TRBV29-1 and TRBJ2-5, with D perhaps TRBD1 or TRBD2 (6 bases each). Germline V CDR1 and CDR2: SQVTM, ANQGSEA. The V end lost 5 bases, the J end lost 5 bases, and 18 bases lay between the germline ends. The CDR3 loop spans 14 amino acids. The CDR3 sequence is CSVRKGGRGETQYF. The CDR3 coding sequence is TGCAGCGTTCGCAAGGGGGGTAGAGGGGAGACCCAGTACTTC.

This clone was counted a few times. The chain employs TRBV6-6 and TRBJ1-6; 10 bases are shared with TRBD1. Per germline, CDR1 MNHNY and CDR2 SVGAGI (reference sequence). The CDR3 spans 12 residues. With V trimmed by 8 bases and J by 10 bases, 2 bases remained unmatched. In DNA, the CDR3 is TGTGCCAGCGGGACAGGGGAATCACCCCTCCACTTT. Protein product: CASGTGESPLHF.

This sequence joins TRBV13 and TRBJ2-4; perhaps TRBD2 as D (6 bases). The V gene lost 5 bases and the J gene lost 0 bases, with 23 bases spanning the gap. Looked up from germline, CDR1 is PRHDT and CDR2 is FYEKMQ (reference sequence). This CDR3 comprises 19 residues. The CDR3 loop reads CASSERLGPTIQAKNIQYF. Written as DNA, the CDR3 is TGTGCCAGCAGCGAGCGACTAGGCCCTACTATCCAAGCCAAAAACATTCAGTACTTC.

This rearrangement joins TRBV6-6 to TRBJ2-7; D gene uncertain. This CDR3 spans 14 amino acids. Trimming cost V 6 bases and J 0 bases, with 12 bases left between them. The germline V gene has CDR1 MNHNY and CDR2 SVGAGI (reference sequence). CDR3 sequence (DNA): TGTGCCAGCAGCTCAGACCCCCGCTCCTACGAGCAGTACTTC. It specifies CASSSDPRSYEQYF.

This rearrangement joins TRBV27 to TRBJ2-1; tentative D call: TRBD2 (6 bases). Trimming shortened V by 5 bases and J by 7 bases, and 21 bases separated the two germline ends. Germline-derived CDR1 and CDR2 are MNHEY and SMNVEV (reference sequence). The CDR3 has 16 residues. The CDR3 sequence is CASSGTPPGEGNEQFF. CDR3 sequence (DNA): TGTGCCAGCAGTGGCACCCCGCCGGGAGAAGGAAATGAGCAGTTCTTC.

The chain combines TRBV11-3 with TRBJ1-6; possibly TRBD1 for D (5 bases). Germline loops: CDR1 SGHNT, CDR2 YENEEA. The CDR3 length is 18 residues. V was clipped by 4 bases and J by 0 bases, with 16 bases between them. The CDR3 DNA follows: TGTGCCAGCAGCTCGATGAGAGGGGATTACTCCTATAATTCACCCCTCCACTTT. Translation gives CASSSMRGDYSYNSPLHF.

V is TRBV2 and J is TRBJ1-6, with TRBD1 as a possible D gene (5 bases). CDR3 size: 14 residues. The germline V gene has CDR1 SNHLY and CDR2 FYNNEI. With 11 bases removed from V and 0 bases from J, the gap between germline ends came to 11 bases. The CDR3 DNA follows: TGTGCCGGTGGGGGGAGCTCCTATAATTCACCCCTCCACTTT. Translated: CAGGGSSYNSPLHF.

V is TRBV11-1 and J is TRBJ2-2; 8 bases agree with TRBD2. The CDR3 runs to 16 residues. V dropped 4 bases and J dropped 4; count of bases not matched to a gene: 8. Germline V lookup: CDR1 SGHAT, CDR2 FQDESV (reference sequence). CDR3 in DNA: TGTGCCAGCAGCTCTAGAGCAGCGGGAGTCACCGGGGAGCTGTTTTTT. It is translated as CASSSRAAGVTGELFF.

The chain carries TRBV5-4 and TRBJ1-3; 7 nucleotides match TRBD1. J gave up 4 bases and V 2 bases, and 6 bases lay outside the gene matches. The germline V gene has CDR1 SGHNT and CDR2 YYREEE (reference sequence). This CDR3 has 15 residues. The DNA for the CDR3 is TGTGCCAGCAGCTTTACACCGGGACAGGGAAACACCATATATTTT. Residues: CASSFTPGQGNTIYF.

In this sample, this clone turned up once. CDR3 in DNA: TGTGCCAGCAGCCCCTCCGGGGCAGGGTTCCCCTACGAGCAGTACTTC. Protein sequence: CASSPSGAGFPYEQYF. The V call is TRBV7-9, the J call TRBJ2-7; either TRBD1 or TRBD2 may fit D (5 bases each). Trimming removed 5 bases from V and 2 bases from J, with 19 bases in between. CDR1 is SEHNR and CDR2 is FQNEAQ in the germline V gene (reference sequence). The CDR3 is 16 residues long.

The chain combines TRBV2 with TRBJ1-2; TRBD1 aligns across 8 bases. J was trimmed by 5 bases and V by 6 bases; bases with no gene match: 11. The CDR3 consists of 15 residues. CDR1 and CDR2 (germline): SNHLY, FYNNEI. The CDR3 is CASSPTQGAWYGYTF. CDR3 DNA: TGTGCCAGCAGCCCTACCCAGGGGGCGTGGTATGGCTACACCTTC.

The chain combines TRBV11-2 with TRBJ1-3; D gene uncertain. Deletions cut 5 bases from V and 4 bases from J, with 9 bases between. CDR3 length: 13 amino acids. CDR1 is SGHAT and CDR2 is FQNNGV in the germline V gene. DNA for the CDR3: TGTGCCAGCAGCCCAATCGCCGGAAACACCATATATTTT. Encoded protein: CASSPIAGNTIYF.